A selection of T cell receptor beta chains follows, all from one sample in a study of shared clonotypes between healthy human individuals. Libraries were prepared by immunoSEQ multiplex PCR; TCRdb keeps only in-frame clonotypes and omits some of them. Among around 2,000,000 clones listed, about 93% were seen once. Source material: naive CD8+ T cells from PBMCs. All receptors come from a young man in good health. Some clones in this sample may be carry-over from other donors' samples. CDR3s include the opening cysteine and the closing phenylalanine or tryptophan. Fields, in order: clone size, D gene, J gene, V gene, CDR3 protein, CDR3 DNA. The D gene is left open where the match is weak. Some rows have no size entry. The others give once, few or many, or a class for an expanded clone.

few . TRBJ1-5 TRBV28 CASSFRYSNQPQHF TGTGCCAGCAGTTTCAGATATAGCAATCAGCCCCAGCATTTT
. TRBD2 TRBJ2-3 TRBV13 CASSLLAGGPGDTQYF TGTGCCAGCAGCCTCCTAGCGGGAGGGCCTGGGGATACGCAGTATTTT
. . TRBJ2-3 TRBV6-4 CASSDSTGSLSSTDTQYF TGTGCCAGCAGTGACTCGACGGGCAGCCTCTCTAGCACAGATACGCAGTATTTT
. TRBD2 TRBJ2-1 TRBV11-2 CASSNLAAGIDEQFF TGTGCCAGCAGCAATCTAGCGGCGGGGATCGATGAGCAGTTCTTC
. TRBD2 TRBJ2-1 TRBV7-7 CASSGLAGGPDEQFF TGTGCCAGCAGCGGTCTAGCGGGAGGGCCGGATGAGCAGTTCTTC
. TRBD2 TRBJ2-2 TRBV9 CASNLGLAGGPAGELFF TGTGCCAGCAACCTGGGACTAGCGGGAGGGCCGGCCGGGGAGCTGTTTTTT
. . TRBJ2-1 TRBV5-6 CASLDWGSSYNEQFF TGTGCCAGCCTCGATTGGGGGAGCTCCTACAATGAGCAGTTCTTC
. TRBD2 TRBJ2-1 TRBV4-1 CASSQVGLAASGGQFF TGCGCCAGCAGCCAAGTGGGACTAGCGGCCTCTGGGGGGCAGTTCTTC
. TRBD2 TRBJ2-1 TRBV9 CASSVLNTGLAGDEQFF TGTGCCAGCAGCGTGCTTAACACGGGACTAGCGGGAGACGAGCAGTTCTTC
. TRBD1 TRBJ1-1 TRBV10-3 CAIRGDRGWSEAFF TGTGCCATCAGGGGGGACAGGGGGTGGTCTGAAGCTTTCTTT
. . TRBJ1-2 TRBV25-1 CASTVLGEGYTF TGTGCCAGCACCGTCTTGGGTGAAGGCTACACCTTC
. TRBD1 TRBJ2-3 TRBV29-1 CSVRQGIDTQYF TGCAGCGTGCGACAGGGGATAGATACGCAGTATTTT
. TRBD2 TRBJ2-1 TRBV7-3 CASSLQSGRIDNEQFF TGTGCCAGCAGCCTACAGAGCGGGAGGATCGACAATGAGCAGTTCTTC
. TRBD2 TRBJ2-2 TRBV7-9 CASSSGTSGSTGELFF TGTGCCAGCAGTAGTGGGACTAGCGGAAGCACCGGGGAGCTGTTTTTT
. . TRBJ2-7 TRBV13 CASSLARRGNEQYF TGTGCCAGCAGCCTCGCCCGCAGGGGCAACGAGCAGTACTTC
. TRBD2 TRBJ2-1 TRBV29-1 CSVVRSSGSNDEQFF TGCAGCGTTGTCAGGTCTAGCGGGAGTAATGATGAGCAGTTCTTC
. . TRBJ2-1 TRBV30 CAWSVGTGNEQFF TGTGCCTGGAGTGTCGGCACAGGGAATGAGCAGTTCTTC
. . TRBJ2-1 TRBV27 CASSPGASSYNEQFF TGTGCCAGCAGTCCGGGAGCGAGCTCCTACAATGAGCAGTTCTTC